This T cell receptor (beta chain) is drawn from a study of T cell responses to AZD1222 COVID-19 vaccine. Study details: Pooled together were second doses at about 4 or about 12 weeks. Overall study results and limits: Spike-spanning, vaccine-associated CD4 TCRs were dominant at 160-218 and 743-854. Repertoire sampling was restricted to post-peak T cell response timepoints. Recipients of AZD1222 seropositive at baseline numbered only 6 or 7.

Assay used: immunoSEQ multiplex PCR; TCRdb lists only in-frame clones, some missing. Of 95,000 to 110,000 clones listed, over 85% are singletons. Note on this clone: Antigen unknown.

The CDR3 loop spans 20 amino acids. The trim removed 0 bases at V and 5 bases at J, leaving 17 bases unmatched. The germline gives CDR1 MNHEY, CDR2 SVGEGT. This TCR derives from an adult in good health. V is TRBV6-2 or TRBV6-3 and J is TRBJ2-1; 9 bases map to TRBD2. The specimen was peripheral blood, collected on day 0 of AZD1222 vaccination. The CDR3 DNA reads TGTGCCAGCAGTTACTCGCTAAACTTCCCTAGCGGGGCTGGGAACAATGAGCAGTTCTTC. It specifies CASSYSLNFPSGAGNNEQFF.